Included here is one T cell receptor (beta chain) sequence, with context. The data originate from a study of technical replicates of blood from four donors. The assay was immunoSEQ multiplex PCR, and TCRdb's table has in-frame clones only and misses some. The table records more than 90,000 clones, 90% to 96% of them present only once. Material: T cells isolated from PBMCs. The receptor's source is a human donor in good health.

The CDR3 protein is CASPAGQFF. In nucleotides, the CDR3 is TGTGCCAGCCCCGCAGGGCAGTTCTTC. The chain recombines TRBV2 with TRBJ2-1; unclear D gene. V was trimmed by 8 bases and J by 12 bases, leaving 8 bases between them. This CDR3 comprises 9 residues. Germline CDR1 SNHLY, CDR2 FYNNEI.